Sequencing of this T cell receptor beta chain was carried out in a study of cytomegalovirus exposure and HLA in healthy donors. The donors were in the roughly 130-subject validation cohort; that cohort was separate from the roughly 660-subject first cohort. Generated by immunoSEQ multiplex PCR, the TCRdb table keeps only in-frame clones and is missing some. The sample records fewer than 200,000 clones, around 82% being singletons. This CDR3 spans 15 amino acids. V trimming: 1 base; J trimming: 4 bases; junction bases outside the gene matches: 3. Germline CDR1 is SGHRS and CDR2 is YFSETQ. The sequence was obtained from a woman under 30 in good health and CMV-seropositive. This rearrangement joins TRBV5-1 to TRBJ2-5; 11 nucleotides agree with TRBD2. Material for sequencing was PBMCs. Here the CDR3 reads CASSLWLAGGETQYF. The DNA for the CDR3 is TGCGCCAGCAGCTTGTGGCTAGCGGGGGGAGAGACCCAGTACTTC.